These T cell receptor beta chains were read from a single sample in a study of blood T cells in healthy people across ages. In TCRdb, the 5' RACE reads were re-called with MiXCR into one record per CDR3 protein. The sample consists of 800,000 to 950,000 distinct CDR3 sequences, 29% of them appearing once. Separately, the same data were catalogued under a study of T cells of mothers and their children.

The sequencing input was blood. These receptors all come from a woman in her thirties or forties in good health. The CDR3 runs from the conserved cysteine through the conserved F or W. A D gene is named only where the DNA matches it firmly. Not every row has a clone size; where given, it reads once, few, many or a size class.

>TRBV20-1|TRBJ1-5|.|.
CSSSRGETQPQHF
TGCAGTTCTAGTCGGGGCGAGACCCAGCCCCAGCATTTT
>TRBV15|TRBJ2-1|.|TRBD2
CAISRPTSGGYNEQFF
TGTGCCATCAGCAGGCCCACTAGCGGGGGCTACAATGAGCAGTTCTTC
>TRBV27|TRBJ2-5|many|.
CASRDGRRVETQYF
TGTGCCAGCAGAGACGGACGGCGGGTAGAGACCCAGTACTTC
>TRBV3-1|TRBJ1-2|few|TRBD1
CASSQALQTGNYGYTF
TGTGCCAGCAGCCAAGCCTTACAGACAGGGAACTATGGCTACACCTTC
>TRBV28|TRBJ2-1|few|TRBD1
CASSLVQGNNEQFF
TGTGCCAGCAGTTTAGTACAGGGGAACAATGAGCAGTTCTTC
>TRBV2|TRBJ2-3|.|TRBD2
CASSGGGISTDTQYF
TGTGCCAGCAGTGGGGGGGGGATAAGCACAGATACGCAGTATTTT
>TRBV4-3|TRBJ2-3|.|.
CASNEVLSASADTQYF
TGCGCCAGCAACGAGGTTTTGTCGGCCTCAGCAGATACGCAGTATTTT
>TRBV11-1|TRBJ2-1|.|.
CASSLSSSSRGQFF
TGTGCCAGCAGCTTGAGCAGTAGTTCGAGAGGGCAGTTCTTC
>TRBV9|TRBJ2-1|.|TRBD2
CASRSGTSHYNEQFF
TGTGCCAGCAGATCCGGGACTAGCCACTACAATGAGCAGTTCTTC
>TRBV27|TRBJ2-1|.|.
CASSHGGLEQFF
TGTGCCAGCAGCCACGGCGGACTGGAGCAGTTCTTC
>TRBV30|TRBJ2-7|.|.
CAWSVAAGHLYEQYF
TGTGCCTGGAGTGTTGCGGCAGGTCATCTCTACGAGCAGTACTTC
>TRBV28|TRBJ2-2|.|TRBD2
CASSYLSGGTGELFF
TGTGCCAGCAGTTACCTCTCGGGGGGCACCGGGGAGCTGTTTTTT
>TRBV5-1|TRBJ1-2|.|.
CASSSGGTIRGGYTF
TGCGCCAGCAGCTCTGGCGGGACTATTCGAGGCGGCTACACCTTC
>TRBV15|TRBJ2-7|.|TRBD2
CATSGGTSGYSEQYF
TGTGCCACCAGCGGCGGTACTAGCGGATACAGTGAGCAGTACTTC
>TRBV20-1|TRBJ2-7|.|.
CSARDPLLFAQYF
TGCAGTGCTAGAGATCCCCTTCTATTCGCCCAGTACTTC
>TRBV24-1|TRBJ1-2|.|TRBD1
CATSDMDRDGYTF
TGTGCCACCAGTGATATGGACAGGGATGGCTACACCTTC
>TRBV5-6|TRBJ2-7|many|TRBD2
CASSLLGLSVREVPYEQYF
TGTGCCAGCAGCTTGTTAGGTCTTAGCGTCCGGGAGGTCCCCTACGAGCAGTACTTC
>TRBV29-1|TRBJ1-2|many|.
CSVDWGGYTF
TGCAGCGTTGATTGGGGAGGCTACACCTTC
>TRBV28|TRBJ1-5|.|.
CASTKAGNQPQHF
TGTGCCAGCACCAAGGCCGGCAATCAGCCCCAGCATTTT
>TRBV7-2|TRBJ1-5|.|TRBD1
CASSLRTGDNQPQHF
TGTGCCAGCAGCTTAAGGACAGGGGACAATCAGCCCCAGCATTTT
>TRBV10-3|TRBJ2-5|.|.
CAISESEGNQYF
TGTGCCATCAGTGAGTCGGAGGGGAACCAGTACTTC
>TRBV27|TRBJ1-1|once|.
CASRTKTGTEAFF
TGTGCCAGTAGAACAAAAACGGGAACTGAAGCTTTCTTT
>TRBV6-5|TRBJ2-7|many|.
CASSRGRGLSYEQYF
TGTGCCAGCAGCCGCGGCAGGGGATTATCCTACGAGCAGTACTTC
>TRBV27|TRBJ1-1|.|.
CASSSLLGVNTEAFF
TGTGCCAGCAGTTCCCTCCTTGGCGTGAACACTGAAGCTTTCTTT
>TRBV15|TRBJ2-7|few|.
CATSRDMGATYEQYF
TGTGCCACCAGCAGAGATATGGGGGCCACCTACGAGCAGTACTTC
>TRBV29-1|TRBJ2-6|many|.
CSVSGPSSGANVLTF
TGCAGCGTTTCCGGACCAAGCTCTGGGGCCAACGTCCTGACTTTC
>TRBV28|TRBJ2-3|.|TRBD2
CASSPSGGSSTDTQYF
TGTGCCAGCAGCCCGAGCGGGGGATCTAGCACAGATACGCAGTATTTT
>TRBV6-5|TRBJ1-1|.|.
CASRIGDTEAFF
TGTGCCAGCAGAATAGGGGACACTGAAGCTTTCTTT
>TRBV7-8|TRBJ2-5|few|TRBD2
CASSSERGARWTQYF
TGTGCCAGCAGCTCCGAGCGGGGGGCCCGGTGGACCCAGTACTTC
>TRBV20-1|TRBJ2-7|.|.
CSASQMFEQYF
TGCAGTGCTAGCCAGATGTTCGAGCAGTACTTC
>TRBV15|TRBJ2-7|.|.
CATSRLQGGQDEQYF
TGTGCCACCAGCAGACTTCAGGGGGGGCAGGACGAGCAGTACTTC
>TRBV7-2|TRBJ2-1|many|.
CASSLALGGGNEQFF
TGTGCCAGCAGCTTAGCACTAGGGGGGGGGAATGAGCAGTTCTTC
>TRBV4-1|TRBJ2-7|few|TRBD1
CASSLWTGNSYEQYF
TGCGCCAGCAGCCTCTGGACAGGAAACTCCTACGAGCAGTACTTC
>TRBV14|TRBJ2-5|.|.
CASSREVGQETQYF
TGTGCCAGCAGCCGAGAAGTTGGGCAAGAGACCCAGTACTTC
>TRBV7-2|TRBJ2-3|.|.
CASSTVVGTDTQYF
TGTGCCAGCAGCACCGTAGTGGGGACAGATACGCAGTATTTT
>TRBV9|TRBJ1-6|.|.
CASSVKEWNSPLHF
TGTGCCAGCAGCGTAAAAGAGTGGAATTCACCCCTCCACTTT
>TRBV6-1|TRBJ1-4|.|TRBD1
CASSQRQGELFF
TGTGCCAGCAGTCAAAGGCAGGGGGAACTGTTTTTT
>TRBV29-1|TRBJ2-1|.|.
CSVEDTSRRGPGSYNEQFF
TGCAGCGTTGAAGATACATCCCGCCGAGGTCCCGGATCCTACAATGAGCAGTTCTTC
>TRBV2|TRBJ1-2|.|.
CASKAGSYYGYTF
TGTGCCAGCAAGGCGGGCTCCTACTATGGCTACACCTTC
>TRBV7-3|TRBJ1-1|many|.
CASSFSTGRGMEAFF
TGTGCCAGCAGCTTTTCGACAGGCCGCGGGATGGAAGCTTTCTTT
>TRBV28|TRBJ2-7|.|.
CATTGGGGPYNEQYF
TGTGCCACCACGGGGGGCGGGGGCCCCTACAATGAGCAGTACTTC
>TRBV7-9|TRBJ2-7|.|TRBD2
CASSLLGTSYYEQYF
TGTGCCAGCAGCCTATTAGGGACTAGCTATTACGAGCAGTACTTC
>TRBV6-1|TRBJ1-2|once|.
CASSERSGGNYGYTF
TGTGCCAGCAGTGAAAGGTCGGGGGGGAACTATGGCTACACCTTC
>TRBV4-3|TRBJ2-7|.|TRBD1
CASSQGQGFSYEQYF
TGCGCCAGCAGCCAAGGACAGGGCTTCTCCTACGAGCAGTACTTC
>TRBV7-2|TRBJ1-2|.|.
CASSSRVSIWGNYGYTF
TGTGCCAGCAGCTCCCGGGTGAGCATTTGGGGCAACTATGGCTACACCTTC
>TRBV29-1|TRBJ1-2|.|TRBD1
CSVEGFRGLGYGYTF
TGCAGCGTTGAAGGATTCAGGGGGCTGGGCTATGGCTACACCTTC
>TRBV6-6|TRBJ2-6|.|TRBD2
CAGTSSGGRDGANVLTF
TGTGCCGGCACCTCTAGCGGGGGAAGGGATGGGGCCAACGTCCTGACTTTC
>TRBV7-2|TRBJ1-6|.|TRBD1
CATGTGVSPLHF
TGTGCCACCGGGACAGGTGTTTCACCCCTCCACTTT
>TRBV28|TRBJ2-1|.|TRBD1
CASRPPTGGSYNEQFF
TGTGCCAGCAGGCCCCCGACAGGGGGCTCCTACAATGAGCAGTTCTTC
>TRBV20-1|TRBJ1-2|.|TRBD1
CSVIAAGGSNYGYTF
TGCAGTGTAATAGCAGCAGGGGGATCTAACTATGGCTACACCTTC
>TRBV7-2|TRBJ1-2|.|.
CASTLTRLAYGYTF
TGTGCCAGCACCCTGACCAGGCTCGCCTATGGCTACACCTTC
>TRBV14|TRBJ2-7|few|TRBD1
CASSQLPGQRSEQYF
TGTGCCAGCAGCCAGCTCCCGGGACAGCGTTCCGAGCAGTACTTC
>TRBV20-1|TRBJ2-1|.|.
CSARVSLPGTRMDLHINEQFF
TGCAGTGCTAGAGTCTCTCTCCCCGGAACACGAATGGACCTCCACATCAATGAGCAGTTCTTC
>TRBV29-1|TRBJ2-1|.|.
CSATPGFSSYNEQFF
TGCAGCGCCACTCCAGGGTTTAGCTCCTACAATGAGCAGTTCTTC
>TRBV4-2|TRBJ2-3|many|.
CASSQDSRRGRHTQYF
TGTGCCAGCAGCCAAGATTCCAGGCGGGGAAGGCATACGCAGTATTTT